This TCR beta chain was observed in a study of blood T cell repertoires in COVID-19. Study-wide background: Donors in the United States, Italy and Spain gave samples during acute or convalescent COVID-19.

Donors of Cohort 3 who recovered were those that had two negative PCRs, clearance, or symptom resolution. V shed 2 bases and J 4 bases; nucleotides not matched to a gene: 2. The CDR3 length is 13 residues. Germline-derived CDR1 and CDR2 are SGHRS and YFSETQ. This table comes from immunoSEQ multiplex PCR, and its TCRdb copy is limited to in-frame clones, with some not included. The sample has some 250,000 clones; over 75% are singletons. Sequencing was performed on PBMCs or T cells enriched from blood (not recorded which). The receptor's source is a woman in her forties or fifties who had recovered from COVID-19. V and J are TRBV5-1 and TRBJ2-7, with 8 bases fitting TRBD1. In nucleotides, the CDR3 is TGCGCCAGCAGCTTCGGGACAGGTTACGAGCAGTACTTC. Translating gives CASSFGTGYEQYF.